This entry concerns a single T cell receptor beta chain. Antigen specificity is unknown. For the second PCR, which ran for roughly 6 to 12 cycles, a sample-barcoded 5' primer and a J-beta primer mix were used. Every cDNA molecule bore a tag from a template-switch adaptor containing 12 random nucleotides. One entry per CDR3 protein results from TCRdb running MiXCR on the 5' RACE reads. The table lists roughly 500,000 distinct CDR3 sequences, approximately 25% of them singletons, with about 18% in the top ten. The data were taken from a study of blood T cells in healthy people across ages. Study results and limitations: Greater diversity and more naive CD4+ cells were seen in long-lived donors than in aged donors.

The CDR3 is 13 amino acids. Germline assignment: CDR1 ENHRY and CDR2 SYGVKD. The V and J ends lost 7 bases and 8 bases, in that order; junction bases with no gene match: 6. Sequenced input: blood. The chain has TRBV10-3 and TRBJ2-1; 9 positions agree with TRBD1. This sequence was found in an older woman in good health. CDR3 protein: CAITGQGIDEQFF. The CDR3 region has the DNA TGTGCCATCACGGGACAGGGTATCGATGAGCAGTTCTTC.